The 16 T cell receptor beta chains in this list originate from one sample, sequenced in a study of blood T cell repertoires in COVID-19 (TCRdb year 2020). Receptors were amplified or captured by the immunoSEQ multiplex PCR assay. Here the immuneACCESS table is served through TCRdb, limited to in-frame sequences with V and J called. Missing clones are a known gap in these copies; in checked studies unresolved V genes cover under half, and the rest lacks a known reason. Counted in this sample were 390,000 or so clones; 70% to 90% of them appeared once. Of the sample, 10% is held by the ten largest clones. The sample consisted of peripheral blood. These receptors were obtained from a woman in her twenties or thirties with COVID-19, enrolled during active disease.

The rearrangement uses TRBV19 and TRBJ1-5; 10 nucleotides match TRBD1. The CDR3 runs to 17 residues. CDR1 LNHDA and CDR2 SQIVND come from the germline V gene (reference sequence). J was trimmed by 0 bases and V by 4 bases; bases with no gene match: 6. The CDR3 sequence is CASSTLDRGGSNQPQHF. The CDR3 region has the DNA TGTGCCAGTAGTACCCTGGACAGGGGGGGTAGCAATCAGCCCCAGCATTTT.

This clone was counted a few times. V gene TRBV4-1 combines with J gene TRBJ2-1; D uncertain. The CDR3 has 17 residues. Germline CDR1 MGHRA, CDR2 YSYEKL. The V end was cut by 3 bases, the J end by 3 bases, with 18 bases between. CDR3 nucleotide sequence: TGCGCCAGCAGCCACCCAGCGAAAAGAACCCACTACAATGAGCAGTTCTTC. This translates into CASSHPAKRTHYNEQFF.

This clone was seen once. The chain links TRBV5-1 to TRBJ1-4; 9 positions match TRBD1. Trimming cost V 3 bases and J 5 bases; bases outside gene matches: 5. This CDR3 comprises 15 residues. Germline CDR1 SGHRS, CDR2 YFSETQ. The CDR3: CASSSGQGKNEKLFF. The CDR3, as DNA: TGCGCCAGCAGCTCGGGACAGGGCAAGAATGAAAAACTGTTTTTT.

This clone was detected many times. This rearrangement joins TRBV2 to TRBJ2-1; D gene unclear. Per germline, CDR1 SNHLY and CDR2 FYNNEI. CDR3 size: 15 residues. The ends were cut back, 2 bases at V and 1 base at J, with 9 bases in the middle. CDR3 in DNA: TGTGCCAGCAGTGAAACAGCCGGTTCCTACAATGAGCAGTTCTTC. Residues: CASSETAGSYNEQFF.

The chain is built from TRBV27 and TRBJ1-2; D unresolved. The CDR3 spans 11 residues. The ends were cut back, 2 bases at V and 8 bases at J, with 6 bases in the middle. Per germline, CDR1 MNHEY and CDR2 SMNVEV (reference sequence). CDR3 DNA sequence: TGTGCCAGCAGTTTAGGAGAGGGCTACACCTTC. It encodes CASSLGEGYTF.

J is TRBJ2-5 and V is TRBV10-2; D might be TRBD2 (6 bases). Trimming removed 0 bases from V and 5 bases from J, with 16 bases in between. Germline V CDR1 and CDR2: WSHSY, SAAADI. This CDR3 is 16 amino acids long. The CDR3 nucleotides are TGCGCCAGCAGTGAGTCCCTAGGAGGGCTTCGGGAGACCCAGTACTTC. Translating gives CASSESLGGLRETQYF.

V is TRBV9 and J is TRBJ2-2; 10 bases match TRBD1. V lost 0 bases and J lost 6; bases outside the gene matches: 2. This CDR3 contains 15 residues. Germline CDR1 is SGDLS and CDR2 is YYNGEE. CDR3: CASSVAGQGAGELFF. In DNA form, the CDR3 reads TGTGCCAGCAGCGTAGCAGGACAGGGGGCCGGGGAGCTGTTTTTT.

There are a few counts of this clone. V and J are TRBV2 and TRBJ1-6; possibly TRBD1 for D (6 bases). The length of the CDR3 is 15 residues. Germline CDR1 is SNHLY and CDR2 is FYNNEI. V was clipped by 1 base and J by 11 bases, with 15 bases between them. The CDR3 is CASSEEDSLLTPLHF. The CDR3 nucleotides read TGTGCCAGCAGTGAAGAGGACAGCCTACTCACACCCCTCCACTTT.

The chain combines TRBV9 with TRBJ2-3; 8 nucleotides agree with TRBD2. The CDR3 totals 16 residues. V shed 2 bases, J shed 0 bases, and the junction held 5 bases outside the gene matches. The germline V gene has CDR1 SGDLS and CDR2 YYNGEE. The CDR3 coding sequence is TGTGCCAGCAGCGTCGGGACTAGTGATAGCACAGATACGCAGTATTTT. Protein product: CASSVGTSDSTDTQYF.

V and J are TRBV9 and TRBJ2-7, with TRBD1 as a possible D gene (5 bases). V was clipped by 5 bases and J by 2 bases, with 14 bases between them. The CDR3 is 14 residues long. In germline, CDR1 is SGDLS, CDR2 YYNGEE. CDR3 nucleotides: TGTGCCAGCAGTCTGGGGCAGGGCCCCTACGAGCAGTACTTC. Translation: CASSLGQGPYEQYF.

The V call is TRBV19, the J call TRBJ1-5, with D maybe TRBD1 (6 bases). The V gene's germline CDR1 is LNHDA and CDR2 SQIVND (reference sequence). Trimming cost V 3 bases and J 4 bases, with 16 bases left between them. This CDR3 spans 16 amino acids. The CDR3: CASSMSLTGNNQPQHF. The DNA of the CDR3 is TGTGCCAGTAGTATGAGCCTGACAGGAAATAATCAGCCCCAGCATTTT.

This sequence joins TRBV5-1 and TRBJ1-3; the D is unclear. CDR3 length: 15 residues. The V gene lost 1 base and the J gene lost 0 bases, with 8 bases spanning the gap. CDR1 is SGHRS and CDR2 is YFSETQ in the germline V gene. The DNA of the CDR3 is TGCGCCAGCAGCTTGTACGGGAGCTCTGGAAACACCATATATTTT. Its protein product is CASSLYGSSGNTIYF.

A note on this clone: The same CDR3 is also encoded by other DNA sequences in this sample. The chain couples TRBV29-1 to TRBJ2-1, with no clear D. CDR1 and CDR2 from the germline V gene are SQVTM and ANQGSEA. Trimming cost V 3 bases and J 8 bases, with 8 bases left between them. This CDR3 comprises 11 residues. The CDR3 reads CSVELAYEQFF. The CDR3 nucleotides read TGCAGCGTTGAGTTGGCTTATGAGCAGTTCTTC.

The chain recombines TRBV5-5 with TRBJ2-7; D is unclear. V gave up 0 bases and J gave up 7 bases, with 17 bases separating them. The germline CDR1 and CDR2 sequences are SGHKS and YYEKEE (reference sequence). The CDR3 contains 15 residues. The CDR3 DNA follows: TGTGCCAGCAGCTTGGCGACTTCAACCTACGAAGAGCAGTACTTC. Its protein product is CASSLATSTYEEQYF.

The CDR3 DNA reads as TGTGCCAGCAGCTCCGACCCGGGGAATGAGCAGTTCTTC. Protein sequence: CASSSDPGNEQFF. The chain carries TRBV7-2 and TRBJ2-1; perhaps TRBD2 as D (5 bases). Deletions cut 4 bases from V and 7 bases from J, with 11 bases between. The CDR3 consists of 13 residues. Germline V gene lookup returns CDR1 SGHTA and CDR2 FQGNSA.

The chain combines TRBV7-9 with TRBJ2-7, with TRBD2 identical over 12 bases. CDR1 and CDR2 (germline): SEHNR, FQNEAQ (reference sequence). The trim removed 2 bases at V and 4 bases at J, leaving 15 bases unmatched. CDR3 length: 19 residues. The CDR3 spells CASSLNHGLAGGPGYEQYF. CDR3 nucleotides: TGTGCCAGCAGCTTAAATCACGGCCTAGCGGGAGGGCCGGGGTACGAGCAGTACTTC. Full variable domain (missing parts from reference TRBV7-9 and TRBJ2-7): DTGVSQNPRHKITKRGQNVTFRCDPISEHNRLYWYRQTLGQGPEFLTYFQNEAQLEKSRLLSDRFSAERPKGSFSTLEIQRTEQGDSAMYLCASSLNHGLAGGPGYEQYFGPGTRLTVT.